The source of this T cell receptor beta chain is a study of cytomegalovirus exposure and HLA in healthy donors (dated by TCRdb to about 2017). Describing the broader study: According to a later analysis, the 120 or so validation repertoires were produced on the same platform as the 700 or so repertoires of the first cohort. The study combined high-throughput TCR immunosequencing, statistical association of individual TCRs with disease status, and machine learning to predict cytomegalovirus infection status. The study was designed to test whether signatures of past pathogen exposure could be identified by cataloging public T cell receptors. Along with the approximately 670-subject first cohort, a separate validation cohort of over 90 different subjects was used. Results and caveats for the whole study, not just this receptor: All 120 or so repertoires were used to score co-occurrence in the validation cohort in a later analysis, because that analysis had no HLA typing for the cohort. In vitro tests confirmed that a few of the cytomegalovirus-associated TCR beta chains recognize cytomegalovirus antigens. The classifier was reported to diagnose cytomegalovirus status with high specificity and sensitivity in both the original cohort and the validation cohort. Most TCR sequences were seen in very few donors, while some public TCRs were found in many individuals. It was suggested by the authors that the approach could potentially be generalized to other disease states and immunological phenotypes. The study listed 164 TCR beta chains as associated with cytomegalovirus. Subsequent analysis determined that TCRs grouped into clusters in the first cohort also showed a tendency toward co-occurrence across the 120 validation repertoires, and 85% to 95% of cluster scores exceeded 0.

In the case of this clone: The antigen it binds to is not known. No much larger clonotype is one base removed from it; base qualities were not supplied.

Library method: the immunoSEQ multiplex PCR assay. The study's processing was this. A statistical classification framework was developed to diagnose cytomegalovirus status using the catalog of TCR beta chain sequences. This immuneACCESS table, as held by TCRdb, lists in-frame sequences with V and J called but not all clones. Of the missing ones, under half trace to an unresolved V gene in checked studies; the others have no known cause. V, J and clone size are those of that table, while D and trimming were read from the DNA. The sample table records about 56,000 clones; 93% of these occur just once. The ten most abundant clones make up over 1.5% of the sample. The donors were included in the validation cohort of 130 or so subjects, a group kept apart from the roughly 670-subject first cohort. Reading the germline V gene (reference sequence) gives CDR1 SEHNR and CDR2 FQNEAQ. Including cysteine and phenylalanine, the CDR3 has 16 amino acids. The sequence is cut down to CDR3 DNA, 48 bases in frame from base 1. Trimming removed 1 base from V and 8 bases from J, leaving 18 bases between the germline ends.

The receptor was derived from a woman in her late teens or twenties in good health and CMV-seropositive. The sequence is built from TRBV7-9 and TRBJ2-1, and perhaps TRBD2 as D gene, on 6 matching bases. Material: PBMCs. The DNA is TGTGCCAGCAGCTTAGAGGCGACTAGTATATTTCATGAGCAGTTCTTC. The resulting protein is CASSLEATSIFHEQFF.